Each of the 32 T cell receptor beta chains below was sequenced from the same sample in a study of shared clonotypes between healthy human individuals (dated by TCRdb to 2019 to 2021). Library method: the immunoSEQ multiplex PCR assay. TCRdb retrieved this table from immuneACCESS and kept in-frame rearrangements only. Not all clones are present; in checked studies, unresolved V genes account for under half, and no reason is known for the remainder. The sample table shows a few million clones, and 92% are seen once. 0.3% to 0.4% of the sample belongs to the ten largest clones. The sample taken for sequencing was naive CD4+ T cells from PBMCs. Interpreted using the paper, the cell subset or site label stands for: CD45RA+ positively selected. These receptors all come from a man between 18 and 29 years old in good health. Some clones in this sample may be carry-over from other donors' samples.

The rearrangement links TRBV5-1 to TRBJ2-1; 11 bases line up with TRBD2. The CDR3 consists of 15 residues. J was trimmed by 6 bases and V by 2 bases; bases with no gene match: 4. The germline gives CDR1 SGHRS, CDR2 YFSETQ. The CDR3 bases are TGCGCCAGCAGCTTCATAGCGGGAGGGGGCAATGAGCAGTTCTTC. This sequence encodes CASSFIAGGGNEQFF.

The genes are TRBV25-1 and TRBJ1-3; D is unresolved. Germline V gives CDR1 MGHDK, CDR2 SYGVNS. V dropped 5 bases and J dropped 1 base, with 18 bases sitting between them. The CDR3 sequence is 17 residues long. This CDR3 is CASSHPPGFGSGNTIYF. CDR3 in DNA: TGTGCCAGCAGTCACCCCCCGGGTTTTGGTTCTGGAAACACCATATATTTT.

This clone was seen just once. V and J are TRBV9 and TRBJ2-7, with D possibly TRBD2 on 6 matching bases. Germline V lookup: CDR1 SGDLS, CDR2 YYNGEE. V shed 0 bases and J shed 2 bases, with 18 bases lying between them. CDR3 length equals 17 residues. The CDR3 protein is CASSVDLGDAGTYEQYF. The CDR3 DNA reads as TGTGCCAGCAGCGTAGATCTGGGGGACGCGGGGACCTACGAGCAGTACTTC.

This chain joins TRBV28 and TRBJ1-5, with D possibly matching TRBD1 (6 bases). The CDR3 sequence is 14 residues long. Germline loops: CDR1 MDHEN, CDR2 SYDVKM. Trimming stripped 4 bases from V and 7 bases from J, with 14 bases between. The CDR3 DNA sequence: TGTGCCAGCAGTTCACAGGGCGTTCGGCAGCCCCAGCATTTT. Amino acids: CASSSQGVRQPQHF.

The chain combines TRBV5-1 with TRBJ1-5; 9 positions match TRBD1. V lost 9 bases and J lost 7; bases outside the gene matches: 11. Germline V gene sequence: CDR1 SGHRS, CDR2 YFSETQ. The CDR3 has 14 residues. CDR3 DNA sequence: TGCGCCACTCAAACAGGGGGCGCACACCAGCCCCAGCATTTT. Translation gives CATQTGGAHQPQHF.

The chain recombines TRBV7-2 with TRBJ2-7; possibly TRBD1 for D (6 bases). Germline V gene sequence: CDR1 SGHTA, CDR2 FQGNSA. The CDR3 spans 14 residues. Trimming cost V 5 bases and J 3 bases, with 14 bases left between them. CDR3 residues: CASSIQDRLYEQYF. The CDR3, as DNA: TGTGCCAGCAGCATTCAGGACAGACTCTACGAGCAGTACTTC.

J is TRBJ2-6 and V is TRBV28, with D perhaps matching TRBD2 (6 bases). The CDR3 runs 15 residues. Germline-derived CDR1 and CDR2 are MDHEN and SYDVKM. V shed 10 bases and J shed 0 bases, with 13 bases lying between them. The CDR3 DNA reads TGTGCCACCGCCGACGGGGGCTCTGGGGCCAACGTCCTGACTTTC. Translation gives CATADGGSGANVLTF. The whole variable domain, filled in from reference TRBV28 and TRBJ2-6, reads DVKVTQSSRYLVKRTGEKVFLECVQDMDHENMFWYRQDPGLGLRLIYFSYDVKMKEKGDIPEGYSVSREKKERFSLILESASTNQTSMYLCATADGGSGANVLTFGAGSRLTVL.

This clone appeared once. The rearrangement uses TRBV5-1 and TRBJ2-1; 10 bases agree with TRBD2. The CDR3 totals 14 residues. V dropped 7 bases and J dropped 2; count of bases not matched to a gene: 3. In germline, CDR1 is SGHRS, CDR2 YFSETQ. The DNA for the CDR3 is TGCGCCAGCGGAGCGGGAGGGCCCTACAATGAGCAGTTCTTC. Residues: CASGAGGPYNEQFF.

This sequence joins TRBV18 and TRBJ2-1, with D possibly TRBD2 on 6 matching bases. The CDR3 spans 14 residues. With 6 bases removed from V and 2 bases from J, the gap between germline ends came to 11 bases. CDR1 is KGHSH, CDR2 LQKENI, per germline. The CDR3 spells CASSGGITYNEQFF. For the CDR3, the DNA is TGTGCCAGCTCCGGCGGGATCACCTACAATGAGCAGTTCTTC.

The chain carries TRBV6-6 and TRBJ1-4; D remains unclear. Germline CDR1 is MNHNY and CDR2 is SVGAGI (reference sequence). CDR3 length equals 13 residues. Trimming shortened V by 10 bases and J by 5 bases, and 14 bases separated the two germline ends. As DNA, the CDR3 is TGTGCCACCCGACGGGCCCGGAATGAAAAACTGTTTTTT. Translating it yields CATRRARNEKLFF.

This chain uses TRBV5-4 with TRBJ1-3; possibly TRBD1 for D (5 bases). V was shortened by 4 bases and J by 1 base, with 9 bases between the two germline ends. The CDR3 runs 14 residues. Germline values: CDR1 SGHNT, CDR2 YYREEE (reference sequence). CDR3 nucleotides: TGTGCCAGCAGCCTATCAGGGTCTGGAAACACCATATATTTT. Protein sequence: CASSLSGSGNTIYF. Together with reference TRBV5-4 and TRBJ1-3, the CDR3 gives the full variable domain: ETGVTQSPTHLIKTRGQQVTLRCSSQSGHNTVSWYQQALGQGPQFIFQYYREEENGRGNFPPRFSGLQFPNYSSELNVNALELDDSALYLCASSLSGSGNTIYFGEGSWLTVV.

The genes are TRBV9 and TRBJ1-2; the D gene is possibly TRBD1 (6 bases). The CDR3 length is 14 residues. Trimming shortened V by 3 bases and J by 2 bases, and 11 bases separated the two germline ends. The germline V gene encodes CDR1 SGDLS and CDR2 YYNGEE. This chain's CDR3 is CASSARDTNYGYTF. CDR3 nucleotides: TGTGCCAGCAGCGCCCGGGACACGAACTATGGCTACACCTTC.

Of note for this clone: The same CDR3 is also encoded by other DNA sequences in this sample. The CDR3 nucleotides are TGTGCCAGCAGCTTAGGGGGCGCCGGGAACTATGGCTACACCTTC. Protein: CASSLGGAGNYGYTF. The chain employs TRBV7-2 and TRBJ1-2; D possibly corresponds to TRBD1 (5 bases). V was clipped by 1 base and J by 2 bases, with 11 bases between them. CDR1 is SGHTA, CDR2 FQGNSA, per germline. CDR3 size: 15 residues.

This sequence joins TRBV6-1 and TRBJ2-5, with TRBD2 matching 9 bases. The germline V gene has CDR1 MNHNS and CDR2 SASEGT. The CDR3 extends over 15 amino acids. J gave up 5 bases and V 6 bases, and 10 bases lay outside the gene matches. CDR3 sequence: CASRGFSGSGETQYF. CDR3 sequence (DNA): TGTGCCAGCAGGGGTTTTAGCGGGAGCGGGGAGACCCAGTACTTC.

The gene calls are TRBV2 and TRBJ1-2; D is unresolved. Per germline, CDR1 SNHLY and CDR2 FYNNEI. The CDR3 has 13 residues. The V and J ends lost 1 base and 4 bases respectively, with 7 bases between them. For the CDR3, the DNA is TGTGCCAGCAGTGAAGGAACTGCCTATGGCTACACCTTC. Its protein product is CASSEGTAYGYTF.

This clone was seen only once. The CDR3 spells CASSLDFVTSYEQYF. CDR3 coding DNA: TGCGCCAGCAGCTTAGATTTTGTCACCTCCTACGAGCAGTACTTC. This chain links TRBV5-1 with TRBJ2-7; D gene ambiguous. V dropped 2 bases and J dropped 0 bases, with 12 bases sitting between them. This CDR3 is 15 amino acids long. Germline lookup yields CDR1 SGHRS and CDR2 YFSETQ. Based on the CDR3 plus reference TRBV5-1 and TRBJ2-7, the full variable domain is KAGVTQTPRYLIKTRGQQVTLSCSPISGHRSVSWYQQTPGQGLQFLFEYFSETQRNKGNFPGRFSGRQFSNSRSEMNVSTLELGDSALYLCASSLDFVTSYEQYFGPGTRLTVT.

J is TRBJ2-7 and V is TRBV5-1; 8 positions match TRBD1. CDR3 length: 14 residues. Germline assignment: CDR1 SGHRS and CDR2 YFSETQ. V was pared by 0 bases and J by 7 bases, with 6 bases of the junction left unmatched. DNA for the CDR3: TGCGCCAGCAGCTTGGGGACAGGGCCGAAAGAGCAGTACTTC. Amino acid sequence: CASSLGTGPKEQYF.

The V call is TRBV11-1, the J call TRBJ2-7; D might be TRBD1 (6 bases). Between the trimmed V and J ends, which lost 3 bases and 2 bases, there was a span of 23 bases. CDR3 length: 18 amino acids. Germline CDR1 and CDR2: SGHAT and FQDESV (reference sequence). The CDR3 loop is CASSFRGTGPYVTYEQYF. The CDR3 region has the DNA TGTGCCAGCAGCTTTAGGGGGACGGGACCCTATGTAACCTACGAGCAGTACTTC.

Comment on this clone: Other DNA sequences in this specimen translate into the identical CDR3. The V gene is TRBV9, the J gene TRBJ2-3; 12 bases agree with TRBD2. V dropped 4 bases and J dropped 4; count of bases not matched to a gene: 7. There are 16 residues in the CDR3. Germline loops: CDR1 SGDLS, CDR2 YYNGEE. The CDR3 loop is CASSLTTSGSPDTQYF. Here the CDR3 DNA reads TGTGCCAGCAGCCTGACGACTAGCGGGAGTCCAGATACGCAGTATTTT.

The rearrangement uses TRBV27 and TRBJ2-1; 7 bases are a match to TRBD1. There are 11 residues in the CDR3. The J segment lost 10 bases and the V segment lost 7 bases, leaving 4 bases of the junction unmatched. Germline V lookup: CDR1 MNHEY, CDR2 SMNVEV (reference sequence). In DNA form, the CDR3 reads TGTGCCAGCAACAGGGGTGGGGAGCAGTTCTTC. Protein: CASNRGGEQFF.

The chain joins TRBV7-2 to TRBJ2-6; D is uncertain. V was cut by 3 bases and J by 0 bases, with 12 bases left in between. Germline V CDR1 and CDR2: SGHTA, FQGNSA. CDR3 length: 17 amino acids. This CDR3 is CASSLGNPSSGANVLTF. CDR3 coding DNA: TGTGCCAGCAGCTTGGGGAACCCTAGCTCTGGGGCCAACGTCCTGACTTTC. Variable domain in full (rest from reference TRBV7-2 and TRBJ2-6): GAGVSQSPSNKVTEKGKDVELRCDPISGHTALYWYRQSLGQGLEFLIYFQGNSAPDKSGLPSDRFSAERTGGSVSTLTIQRTQQEDSAVYLCASSLGNPSSGANVLTFGAGSRLTVL.

The chain has TRBV9 and TRBJ2-5, with D unclear. The CDR3 contains 15 residues. V lost 0 bases to trimming and J lost 2 bases, with 11 bases between them. CDR1 and CDR2 from the germline V gene are SGDLS and YYNGEE. The CDR3, as DNA: TGTGCCAGCAGCGTAGTAGCTGAACGACAAGAGACCCAGTACTTC. Translation: CASSVVAERQETQYF.

This chain uses TRBV7-3 with TRBJ2-2; D perhaps matches TRBD1 (5 bases). This CDR3 comprises 14 residues. Trimming took 1 base from V and 5 from J, leaving 8 bases between them. Germline V gene lookup returns CDR1 SGHTA and CDR2 FQGTGA. CDR3 in amino acids: CASSLSAGTGELFF. The CDR3 nucleotides read TGTGCCAGCAGCTTAAGTGCAGGGACCGGGGAGCTGTTTTTT. Full variable domain (outside the CDR3, taken from reference TRBV7-3 and TRBJ2-2): GAGVSQTPSNKVTEKGKYVELRCDPISGHTALYWYRQSLGQGPEFLIYFQGTGAADDSGLPNDRFFAVRPEGSVSTLKIQRTERGDSAVYLCASSLSAGTGELFFGEGSRLTVL.

The rearrangement uses TRBV12-5 and TRBJ1-2; D is undetermined. The germline V and J ends were trimmed by 9 bases and 6 bases, with 17 bases remaining between them. The CDR3 has 13 residues. Germline V gene data show CDR1 as LGHNT and CDR2 as FRNRAP. CDR3 in amino acids: CASLAGRHDGYTF. As DNA, the CDR3 is TGTGCTAGCTTGGCAGGAAGGCATGATGGCTACACCTTC.

This clone came up once. The rearrangement joins TRBV6-5 to TRBJ2-1, with 8 bases matching TRBD2. Germline V gene sequence: CDR1 MNHEY, CDR2 SVGAGI. V lost 4 bases, J lost 5 bases, and 7 bases stayed unmatched. This CDR3 spans 15 amino acids. Written as DNA, the CDR3 is TGTGCCAGCAGTTCGCTCCGGGGGGGGAACAATGAGCAGTTCTTC. As protein: CASSSLRGGNNEQFF.

The chain uses TRBV5-6 and TRBJ2-5, with unresolved D. The germline V and J ends were trimmed by 4 bases and 6 bases, with 7 bases remaining between them. Germline CDR1 SGHDT, CDR2 YYEEEE. CDR3 length: 11 residues. CDR3 sequence reads: CASSAEQTQYF. The CDR3 DNA sequence: TGTGCCAGCAGCGCCGAACAGACCCAGTACTTC.

The chain couples TRBV11-3 to TRBJ2-1; possibly TRBD1 or TRBD2 for D (5 bases each). With 4 bases removed from V and 0 bases from J, the gap between germline ends came to 13 bases. The germline gives CDR1 SGHNT, CDR2 YENEEA. This CDR3 contains 16 residues. The chain's CDR3 is CASSSHPGSSYNEQFF. The CDR3 nucleotides read TGTGCCAGCAGCTCCCATCCAGGGAGCTCCTACAATGAGCAGTTCTTC.

Points on this clone: In the same sample, other DNA sequences code for this CDR3. V gene TRBV18 combines with J gene TRBJ2-7; no clear D. Germline V gene data show CDR1 as KGHSH and CDR2 as LQKENI. This CDR3 is 14 amino acids long. V lost 3 bases, J lost 2 bases, and 11 bases lay in between. The CDR3 loop reads CASSPGRITYEQYF. Here the CDR3 DNA reads TGTGCCAGCTCACCGGGAAGAATAACCTACGAGCAGTACTTC.

About this clone: Other nucleotide sequences in the sample specify the same CDR3. The V and J genes are TRBV5-1 and TRBJ1-2; maybe TRBD1 (5 bases). Trimming left V 4 bases short and J 0 bases short, with 10 bases between. The CDR3 has 14 amino acids. CDR1 and CDR2 (germline): SGHRS, YFSETQ. CDR3 sequence (DNA): TGCGCCAGCAGCGCAGACAGAGCTAACTATGGCTACACCTTC. Translation gives CASSADRANYGYTF. Full variable domain (outside the CDR3, taken from reference TRBV5-1 and TRBJ1-2): KAGVTQTPRYLIKTRGQQVTLSCSPISGHRSVSWYQQTPGQGLQFLFEYFSETQRNKGNFPGRFSGRQFSNSRSEMNVSTLELGDSALYLCASSADRANYGYTFGSGTRLTVV.

Remarks on this clone: The same CDR3 arises from other DNA sequences in this sample as well. The V gene is TRBV11-3, the J gene TRBJ2-2, with D possibly being TRBD1 or TRBD2 (6 bases each). V was cut by 6 bases and J by 0 bases, with 8 bases left in between. The CDR3 has 14 amino acids. The V gene's germline CDR1 is SGHNT and CDR2 YENEEA. As DNA, the CDR3 is TGTGCCAGCAGTGGGGGGCCGAACACCGGGGAGCTGTTTTTT. Translated, it gives CASSGGPNTGELFF.

The J gene is TRBJ2-2, the V gene TRBV9; D is undetermined. Germline lookup yields CDR1 SGDLS and CDR2 YYNGEE. This CDR3 is built from 14 residues. V was clipped by 4 bases and J by 4 bases, with 11 bases between them. The CDR3 nucleotides read TGTGCCAGCAGCCCTACCCACAGCACCGGGGAGCTGTTTTTT. Its translation is CASSPTHSTGELFF.

This sequence joins TRBV5-7 and TRBJ1-4; possible D gene TRBD1, 5 bases. TRBV5-7 carries the ORF label, with uncertain function. V dropped 0 bases and J dropped 4 bases, with 7 bases sitting between them. The CDR3 totals 14 residues. The CDR3 region has the DNA TGTGCCAGCAGCTTGGGGCAGGGTAATGAAAAACTGTTTTTT. This encodes CASSLGQGNEKLFF.